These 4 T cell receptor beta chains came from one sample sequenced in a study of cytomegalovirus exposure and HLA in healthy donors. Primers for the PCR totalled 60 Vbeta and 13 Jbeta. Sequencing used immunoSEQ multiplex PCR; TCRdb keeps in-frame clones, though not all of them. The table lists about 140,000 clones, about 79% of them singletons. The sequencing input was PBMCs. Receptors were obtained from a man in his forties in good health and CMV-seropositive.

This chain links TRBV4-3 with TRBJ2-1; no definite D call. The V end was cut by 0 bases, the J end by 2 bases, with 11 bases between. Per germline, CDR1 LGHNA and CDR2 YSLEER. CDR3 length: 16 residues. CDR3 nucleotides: TGCGCCAGCAGCCAAGATGCCAGGTCCGCCTACAATGAGCAGTTCTTC. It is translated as CASSQDARSAYNEQFF.

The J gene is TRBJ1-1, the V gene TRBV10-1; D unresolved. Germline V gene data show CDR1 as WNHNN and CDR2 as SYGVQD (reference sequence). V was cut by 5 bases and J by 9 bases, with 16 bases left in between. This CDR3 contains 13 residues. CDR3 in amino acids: CASSMDAGTQAFF. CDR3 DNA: TGCGCCAGCAGTATGGATGCGGGCACGCAAGCTTTCTTT.

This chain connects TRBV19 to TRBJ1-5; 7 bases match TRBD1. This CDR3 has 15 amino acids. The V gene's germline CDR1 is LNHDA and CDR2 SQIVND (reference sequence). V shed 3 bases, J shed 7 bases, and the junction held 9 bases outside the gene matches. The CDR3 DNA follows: TGTGCCAGTAGTATCCTCACGGGCAGGGGGCAGCCCCAGCATTTT. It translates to CASSILTGRGQPQHF. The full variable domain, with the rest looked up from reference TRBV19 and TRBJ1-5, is DGGITQSPKYLFRKEGQNVTLSCEQNLNHDAMYWYRQDPGQGLRLIYYSQIVNDFQKGDIAEGYSVSREKKESFPLTVTSAQKNPTAFYLCASSILTGRGQPQHFGDGTRLSIL.

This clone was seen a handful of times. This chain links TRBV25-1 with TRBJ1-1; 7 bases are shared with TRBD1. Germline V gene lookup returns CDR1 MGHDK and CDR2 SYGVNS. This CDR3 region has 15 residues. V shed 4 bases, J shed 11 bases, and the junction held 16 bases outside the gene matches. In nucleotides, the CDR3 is TGTGCCAGCAGTGCATCCGGGACAGCCCTCCTGGGGGCTTTCTTT. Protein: CASSASGTALLGAFF.